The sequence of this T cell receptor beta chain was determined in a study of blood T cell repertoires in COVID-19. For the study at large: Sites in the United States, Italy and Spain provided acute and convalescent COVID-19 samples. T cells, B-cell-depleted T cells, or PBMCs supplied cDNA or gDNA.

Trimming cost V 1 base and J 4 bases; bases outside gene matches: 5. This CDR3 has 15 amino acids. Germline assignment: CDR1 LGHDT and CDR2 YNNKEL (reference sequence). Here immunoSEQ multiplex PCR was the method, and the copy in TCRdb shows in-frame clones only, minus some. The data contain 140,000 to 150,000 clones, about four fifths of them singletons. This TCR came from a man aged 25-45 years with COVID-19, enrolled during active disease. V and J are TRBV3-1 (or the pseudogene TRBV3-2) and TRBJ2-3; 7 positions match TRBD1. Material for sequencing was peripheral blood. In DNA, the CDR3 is TGTGCCAGCAGCCAAGTTGTAGGGGGCCCAGATACGCAGTATTTT. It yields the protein CASSQVVGGPDTQYF.